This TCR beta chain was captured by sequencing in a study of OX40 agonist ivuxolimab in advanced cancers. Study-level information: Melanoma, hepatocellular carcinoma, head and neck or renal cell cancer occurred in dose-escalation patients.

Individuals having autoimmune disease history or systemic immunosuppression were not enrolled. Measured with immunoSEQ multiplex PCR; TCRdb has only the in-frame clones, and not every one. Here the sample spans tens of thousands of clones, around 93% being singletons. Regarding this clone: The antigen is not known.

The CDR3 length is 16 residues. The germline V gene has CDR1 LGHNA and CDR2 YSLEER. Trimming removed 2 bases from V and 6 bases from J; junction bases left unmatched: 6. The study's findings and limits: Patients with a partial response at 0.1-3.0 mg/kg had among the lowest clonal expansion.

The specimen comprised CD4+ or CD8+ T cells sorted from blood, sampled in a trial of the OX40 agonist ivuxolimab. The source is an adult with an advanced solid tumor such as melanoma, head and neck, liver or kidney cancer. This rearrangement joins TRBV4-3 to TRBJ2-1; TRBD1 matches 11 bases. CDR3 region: CASSQLTGTGGNEQFF. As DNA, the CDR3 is TGCGCCAGCAGCCAACTTACCGGGACAGGGGGCAATGAGCAGTTCTTC.